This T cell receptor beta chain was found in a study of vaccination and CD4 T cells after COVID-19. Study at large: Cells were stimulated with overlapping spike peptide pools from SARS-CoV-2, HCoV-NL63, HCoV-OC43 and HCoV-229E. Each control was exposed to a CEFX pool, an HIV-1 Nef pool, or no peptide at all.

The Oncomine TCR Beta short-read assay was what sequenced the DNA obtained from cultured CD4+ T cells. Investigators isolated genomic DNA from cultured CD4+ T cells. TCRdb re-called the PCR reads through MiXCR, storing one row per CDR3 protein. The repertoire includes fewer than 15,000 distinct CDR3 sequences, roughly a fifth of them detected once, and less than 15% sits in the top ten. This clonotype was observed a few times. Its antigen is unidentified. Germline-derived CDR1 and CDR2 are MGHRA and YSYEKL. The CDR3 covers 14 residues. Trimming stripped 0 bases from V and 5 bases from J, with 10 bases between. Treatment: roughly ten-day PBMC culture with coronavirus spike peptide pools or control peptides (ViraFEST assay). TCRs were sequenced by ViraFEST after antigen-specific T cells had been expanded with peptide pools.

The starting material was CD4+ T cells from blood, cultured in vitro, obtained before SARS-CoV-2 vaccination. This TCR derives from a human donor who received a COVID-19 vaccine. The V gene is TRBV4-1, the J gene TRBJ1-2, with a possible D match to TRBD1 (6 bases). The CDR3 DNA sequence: TGCGCCAGCAGCCAAGACAGGGGTGGATATGGCTACACCTTC. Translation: CASSQDRGGYGYTF.